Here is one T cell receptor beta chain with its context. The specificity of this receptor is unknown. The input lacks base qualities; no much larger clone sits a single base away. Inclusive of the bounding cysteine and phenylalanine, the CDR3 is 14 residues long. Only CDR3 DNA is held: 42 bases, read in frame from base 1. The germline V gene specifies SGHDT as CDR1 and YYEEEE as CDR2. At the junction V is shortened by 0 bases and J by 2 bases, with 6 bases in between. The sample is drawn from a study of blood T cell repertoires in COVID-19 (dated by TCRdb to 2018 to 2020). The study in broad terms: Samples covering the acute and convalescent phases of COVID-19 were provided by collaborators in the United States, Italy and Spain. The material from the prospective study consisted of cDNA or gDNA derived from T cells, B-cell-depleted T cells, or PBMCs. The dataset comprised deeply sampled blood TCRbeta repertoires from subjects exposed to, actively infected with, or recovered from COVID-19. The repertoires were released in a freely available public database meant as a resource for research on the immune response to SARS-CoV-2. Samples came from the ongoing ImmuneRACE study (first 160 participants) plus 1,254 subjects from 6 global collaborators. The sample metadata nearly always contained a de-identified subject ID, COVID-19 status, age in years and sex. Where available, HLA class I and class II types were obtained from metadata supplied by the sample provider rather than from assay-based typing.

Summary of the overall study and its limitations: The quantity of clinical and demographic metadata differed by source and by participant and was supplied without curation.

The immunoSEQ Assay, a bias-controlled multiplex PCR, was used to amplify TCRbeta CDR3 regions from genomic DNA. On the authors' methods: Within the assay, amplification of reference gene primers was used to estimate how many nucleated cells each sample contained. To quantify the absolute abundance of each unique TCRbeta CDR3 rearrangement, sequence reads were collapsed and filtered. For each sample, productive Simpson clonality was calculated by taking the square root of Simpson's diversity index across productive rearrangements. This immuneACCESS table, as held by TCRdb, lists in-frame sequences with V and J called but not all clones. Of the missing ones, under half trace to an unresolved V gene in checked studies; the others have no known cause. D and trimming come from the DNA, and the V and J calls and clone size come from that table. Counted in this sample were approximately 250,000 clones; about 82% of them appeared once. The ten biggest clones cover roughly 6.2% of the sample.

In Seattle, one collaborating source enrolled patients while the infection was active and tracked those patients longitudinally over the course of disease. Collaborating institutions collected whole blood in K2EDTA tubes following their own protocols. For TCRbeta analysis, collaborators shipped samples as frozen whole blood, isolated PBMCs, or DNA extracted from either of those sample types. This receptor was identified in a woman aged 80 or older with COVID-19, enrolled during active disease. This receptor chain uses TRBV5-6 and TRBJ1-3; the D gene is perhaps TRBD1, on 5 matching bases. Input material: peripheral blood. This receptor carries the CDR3 CASSLAGAGNTIYF. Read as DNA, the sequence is TGTGCCAGCAGCTTGGCGGGGGCTGGAAACACCATATATTTT.